This TCR beta chain is drawn from a study of cytomegalovirus exposure and HLA in healthy donors. Study conclusions and caveats: Presence/absence analyses rested on an assumption that sequencing depth was roughly uniform across donors. The majority of CMV-associated TCR beta chains were reported as apparently HLA-restricted in a later analysis.

Germline V gene data show CDR1 as SGDLS and CDR2 as YYNGEE. There are 15 residues in the CDR3. The V gene end was trimmed by 4 bases and the J gene end by 4 bases; junction bases not matched to a gene: 7. Unrecorded immune exposures were likely, despite nominal health at sampling. The PCR used 60 Vbeta and 13 Jbeta primers. TCRdb's copy holds only in-frame clones and misses some; the assay was immunoSEQ multiplex PCR. This sample has 120,000 to 150,000 clones; 76% occur once, and the top ten carry around 3.6%. Comments on this clone: What it recognizes is unknown.

The sequence was collected from a man aged 18 to 29 in good health and CMV-seronegative. This sequence joins TRBV9 and TRBJ2-7; 11 nucleotides line up with TRBD1. Sequencing input: PBMCs. The CDR3 coding sequence is TGTGCCAGCAGCACCGGGACAGGGGGTGGTTACGAGCAGTACTTC. The encoded protein is CASSTGTGGGYEQYF.